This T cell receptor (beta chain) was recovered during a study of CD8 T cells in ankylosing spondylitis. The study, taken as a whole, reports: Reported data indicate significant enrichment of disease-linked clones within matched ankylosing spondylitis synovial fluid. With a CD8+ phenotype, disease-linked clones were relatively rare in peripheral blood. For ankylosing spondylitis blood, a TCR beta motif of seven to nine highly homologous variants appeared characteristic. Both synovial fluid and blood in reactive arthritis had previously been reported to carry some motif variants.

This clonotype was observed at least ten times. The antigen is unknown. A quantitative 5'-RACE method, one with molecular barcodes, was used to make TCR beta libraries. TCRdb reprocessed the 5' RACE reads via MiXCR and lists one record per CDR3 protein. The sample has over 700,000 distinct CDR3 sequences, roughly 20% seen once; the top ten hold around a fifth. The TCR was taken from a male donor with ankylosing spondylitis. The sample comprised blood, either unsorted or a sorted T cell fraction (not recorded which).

Written as DNA, the CDR3 is TGTGCCAGCAGTACGACAGGGACCAATCAGCCCCAGCATTTT. Translating it yields CASSTTGTNQPQHF. The chain has TRBV12-3 or TRBV12-4 and TRBJ1-5, with TRBD1 matching 7 bases. This CDR3 has 14 residues. V trimming: 5 bases; J trimming: 3 bases; junction bases outside the gene matches: 4.